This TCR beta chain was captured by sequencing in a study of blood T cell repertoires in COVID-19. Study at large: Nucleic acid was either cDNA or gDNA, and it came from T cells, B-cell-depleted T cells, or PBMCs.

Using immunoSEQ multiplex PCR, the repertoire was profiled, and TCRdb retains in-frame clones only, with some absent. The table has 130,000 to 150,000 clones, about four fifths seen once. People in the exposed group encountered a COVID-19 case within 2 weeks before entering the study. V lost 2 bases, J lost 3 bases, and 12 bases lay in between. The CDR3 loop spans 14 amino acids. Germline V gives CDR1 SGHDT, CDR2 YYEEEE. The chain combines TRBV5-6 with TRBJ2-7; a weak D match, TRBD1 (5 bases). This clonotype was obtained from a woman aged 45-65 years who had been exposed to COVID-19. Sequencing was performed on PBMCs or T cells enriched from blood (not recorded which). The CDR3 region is CASSLVQGNYEQYF. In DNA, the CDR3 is TGTGCCAGCAGCTTAGTTCAGGGAAACTACGAGCAGTACTTC.